This passage covers 30 T cell receptor beta chains from one sample sequenced in a study of T cell repertoires in aging, cancer and after chemotherapy. Rearranged V-D-J TRB sequences were amplified with a mixed TRB-A/B primer pool. Using its own MiXCR run on the multiplex PCR reads, TCRdb lists one record per CDR3 protein. Among about 9,400 distinct CDR3 sequences listed, approximately 40% were seen once. The template was genomic DNA from peripheral blood, not RNA. The sequencing input was blood. Receptors originate from a human donor in good health.

V usage is TRBV12-3 or TRBV12-4 and J usage is TRBJ2-3; D tentatively reads TRBD1 or TRBD2 (5 bases each). V was pared by 1 base and J by 5 bases, with 10 bases between. This CDR3 is built from 14 residues. CDR3 nucleotides: TGTGCCAGCAGTTTAGGTATTGGGGGAGATACGCAGTATTTT. Its protein product is CASSLGIGGDTQYF.

V gene TRBV6-1 combines with J gene TRBJ2-2, with TRBD2 as a possible D gene (6 bases). Trimming removed 5 bases at V and 5 bases at J, with 15 bases between. The length of the CDR3 is 15 residues. CDR1 MNHNS and CDR2 SASEGT come from the germline V gene. CDR3 amino acids: CASSRSVGGTGELFF. The DNA for the CDR3 is TGTGCCAGCAGTCGGAGCGTGGGAGGTACCGGGGAGCTGTTTTTT.

The chain has TRBV12-3 or TRBV12-4 and TRBJ2-3, with TRBD2 as a possible D gene (5 bases). CDR3 length: 15 amino acids. The V end was cut by 3 bases, the J end by 0 bases, with 10 bases between. CDR3 sequence: CASSFSGSSTDTQYF. CDR3 nucleotide sequence: TGTGCCAGCAGTTTTTCGGGGTCTAGCACAGATACGCAGTATTTT.

This chain links TRBV19 with TRBJ2-5; D is possibly TRBD2 (5 bases). V was pared by 5 bases and J by 9 bases, with 10 bases between. In germline, CDR1 is LNHDA, CDR2 SQIVND (reference sequence). CDR3 size: 11 residues. In DNA, the CDR3 is TGTGCCAGTAGTGAAAGGCGGGCCCAGTACTTC. It is translated as CASSERRAQYF.

This clonotype has just a few counts. V usage is TRBV11-3 and J usage is TRBJ2-5; maybe TRBD2 (5 bases). Trimming shortened V by 1 base and J by 2 bases, and 11 bases separated the two germline ends. The CDR3 covers 15 residues. Germline V gives CDR1 SGHNT, CDR2 YENEEA. In DNA, the CDR3 is TGTGCCAGCAGCTTAGGCGGGCTGGGGCAAGAGACCCAGTACTTC. Its translation: CASSLGGLGQETQYF.

By share, this clonotype counts as medium-sized. J is TRBJ2-3 and V is TRBV29-1; 8 nucleotides line up with TRBD1. The CDR3 has 15 amino acids. V was pared by 5 bases and J by 4 bases, with 11 bases of the junction left unmatched. Germline V lookup: CDR1 SQVTM, CDR2 ANQGSEA. The CDR3 sequence is CSVSLWTGSSDTQYF. The CDR3 nucleotides are TGCAGCGTTTCCCTTTGGACAGGGTCCTCAGATACGCAGTATTTT.

The rearrangement uses TRBV11-1 and TRBJ2-3, with D possibly matching TRBD1 (6 bases). Germline CDR1 SGHAT, CDR2 FQDESV (reference sequence). This CDR3 region has 13 residues. V lost 4 bases and J 7 bases, leaving 12 bases between the germline ends. In nucleotides, the CDR3 is TGTGCCAGCAGCTCAGACAGGTCCTATACGCAGTATTTT. Its protein product is CASSSDRSYTQYF.

In this sample, this clonotype turned up a few times. V and J are TRBV11-2 and TRBJ2-5, with 7 bases lining up with TRBD2. The CDR3 totals 14 residues. Germline CDR1 reads SGHAT; CDR2 reads FQNNGV. V trimming: 1 base; J trimming: 2 bases; junction bases outside the gene matches: 1. The CDR3 bases are TGTGCCAGCAGCTTAGTGGGGGGGCAAGAGACCCAGTACTTC. Its translation is CASSLVGGQETQYF.

The chain links TRBV12-3 or TRBV12-4 to TRBJ1-1, with no clear D. Trimming stripped 3 bases from V and 2 bases from J, with 7 bases between. There are 13 residues in the CDR3. The CDR3 loop is CASSFVTNTEAFF. In nucleotides, the CDR3 is TGTGCCAGCAGTTTTGTCACAAACACTGAAGCTTTCTTT.

This clonotype was detected a few times. The V gene is TRBV6-4, the J gene TRBJ2-2; 13 bases agree with TRBD2. The V segment lost 6 bases and the J segment 4 bases; nucleotides outside the gene matches: 5. The CDR3 consists of 16 residues. Germline loops: CDR1 MRHNA, CDR2 SNTAGT. CDR3 coding DNA: TGTGCCAGCAGACCCAGACTAGCGGGAGGCACCGGGGAGCTGTTTTTT. As protein: CASRPRLAGGTGELFF.

The J gene is TRBJ1-2, the V gene TRBV6-1; TRBD1 matches 9 bases. This CDR3 has 15 amino acids. The germline V gene encodes CDR1 MNHNS and CDR2 SASEGT. J gave up 9 bases and V 3 bases, and 11 bases lay outside the gene matches. The chain's CDR3 is CASSDGQTGQGSYTF. CDR3 nucleotide sequence: TGTGCCAGCAGTGACGGTCAAACGGGACAGGGCAGCTACACCTTC.

The J gene is TRBJ2-6, the V gene TRBV11-1, with 7 bases that match TRBD2. The junction had 1 base not matched to a gene; V was cut back by 3 bases and J by 2 bases. Per germline, CDR1 SGHAT and CDR2 FQDESV (reference sequence). This CDR3 contains 15 residues. The CDR3 loop reads CASSLGGAGANVLTF. The CDR3 DNA reads TGTGCCAGCAGCTTGGGAGGGGCTGGGGCCAACGTCCTGACTTTC.

The chain uses TRBV6-2 or TRBV6-3 and TRBJ2-2; tentatively, D is TRBD1 (5 bases). The CDR3 sequence is 14 residues long. Germline values: CDR1 MNHEY, CDR2 SVGEGT. The V and J ends lost 6 bases and 5 bases respectively, with 13 bases between them. CDR3 coding DNA: TGTGCCAGCAGCCCACAGGAGAATACCGGGGAGCTGTTTTTT. It translates to CASSPQENTGELFF.

The chain recombines TRBV12-3 or TRBV12-4 with TRBJ1-2; tentative D call: TRBD1 (6 bases). CDR3 length: 16 amino acids. V was shortened by 3 bases and J by 6 bases, with 20 bases between the two germline ends. The CDR3: CASSFAGRGDRDGYTF. For the CDR3, the DNA is TGTGCCAGCAGTTTCGCGGGCAGGGGCGACCGAGATGGCTACACCTTC.

The chain is built from TRBV5-6 and TRBJ1-2; D is perhaps TRBD1 (5 bases). CDR1 SGHDT and CDR2 YYEEEE come from the germline V gene. The V and J ends lost 1 base and 3 bases respectively, with 13 bases between them. The CDR3 runs 15 residues. The CDR3 is CASSLSPGWDYGYTF. CDR3 nucleotide sequence: TGTGCCAGCAGCTTGTCTCCAGGGTGGGACTATGGCTACACCTTC.

V gene TRBV7-2 combines with J gene TRBJ1-1; 9 bases match TRBD1. V was clipped by 4 bases and J by 1 base; unmatched bases: 7. The CDR3 runs to 16 residues. The germline CDR1 and CDR2 sequences are SGHTA and FQGNSA. The CDR3 is CASSSGTGPQNTEAFF. Written as DNA, the CDR3 is TGTGCCAGCAGCTCGGGGACAGGGCCTCAGAACACTGAAGCTTTCTTT.

The rearrangement joins TRBV5-6 to TRBJ2-3; D remains unclear. In germline, CDR1 is SGHDT, CDR2 YYEEEE. With 0 bases removed from V and 9 bases from J, the gap between germline ends came to 5 bases. The CDR3 extends over 11 amino acids. The CDR3 loop is CASSLDLTQYF. CDR3 DNA sequence: TGTGCCAGCAGCTTGGACTTAACGCAGTATTTT.

The chain couples TRBV12-3 or TRBV12-4 to TRBJ2-5; no clear D gene. The CDR3 spans 16 residues. Trimming left V 5 bases short and J 6 bases short, with 22 bases between. The CDR3 is CASSTQRPTVTKTQYF. Written as DNA, the CDR3 is TGTGCCAGCAGTACTCAGAGACCCACCGTTACAAAGACCCAGTACTTC.

With regard to this clonotype: A read error may account for a junction end that differs from germline. This rearrangement joins TRBV5-1 to TRBJ1-1; TRBD1 matches at 8 bases. Germline CDR1 and CDR2: SGHRS and YFSETQ. The CDR3 sequence is 13 residues long. In DNA form, the CDR3 reads TGCTCCAGCAGCGACAGGGGAGGGACTGAAGCTTTCTTT. It is translated as CSSSDRGGTEAFF.

The genes are TRBV11-3 and TRBJ1-1; 7 nucleotides agree with TRBD1. From germline, CDR1 is SGHNT and CDR2 YENEEA. The junction had 1 base not matched to a gene; V was cut back by 3 bases and J by 3 bases. This CDR3 is 13 amino acids long. This CDR3 is CASSFTGDTEAFF. As DNA, the CDR3 is TGTGCCAGCAGCTTCACAGGGGACACTGAAGCTTTCTTT.

The chain combines TRBV11-3 with TRBJ1-3; no reliable D call. The CDR3 consists of 15 residues. Germline loops: CDR1 SGHNT, CDR2 YENEEA. Trimming left V 5 bases short and J 2 bases short, with 13 bases between. Here the CDR3 reads CASSPTPGPGNTIYF. In DNA, the CDR3 is TGTGCCAGCAGCCCTACCCCCGGCCCTGGAAACACCATATATTTT.

This sequence joins TRBV11-3 and TRBJ2-3; possible D gene TRBD1, 5 bases. Trimming pared 1 base from V and 3 bases from J, leaving 14 bases between. The CDR3 sequence is 16 residues long. Germline V CDR1 and CDR2: SGHNT, YENEEA. CDR3 bases: TGTGCCAGCAGCTTAGCTCGGAAAGGGGTGACAGATACGCAGTATTTT. It codes for CASSLARKGVTDTQYF. Full variable domain (missing parts from reference TRBV11-3 and TRBJ2-3): EAGVVQSPRYKIIEKKQPVAFWCNPISGHNTLYWYLQNLGQGPELLIRYENEEAVDDSQLPKDRFSAERLKGVDSTLKIQPAELGDSAVYLCASSLARKGVTDTQYFGPGTRLTVL.

This clonotype is termed medium-sized (0.01 to 0.1%). This CDR3 is CASSRRGPDTQYF. The CDR3 coding sequence is TGTGCCAGCAGCCGTAGGGGGCCTGATACGCAGTATTTT. The chain uses TRBV13 and TRBJ2-3; 7 nucleotides line up with TRBD1. V lost 5 bases and J lost 6; bases outside the gene matches: 5. The CDR3 sequence is 13 residues long. Per germline, CDR1 PRHDT and CDR2 FYEKMQ (reference sequence).

This clonotype was observed a single time. DNA for the CDR3: TGTGCCAGCAGAAGGGACACAGATACGCAGTATTTT. Protein: CASRRDTDTQYF. V gene TRBV7-9 combines with J gene TRBJ2-3; no clear D. Germline V gives CDR1 SEHNR, CDR2 FQNEAQ (reference sequence). The V end was cut by 6 bases, the J end by 2 bases, with 6 bases between. This CDR3 is 12 amino acids long.

With respect to this clonotype: Its ends do not fully match the called genes, so a read error is possible. The CDR3 DNA sequence: TGTGCCAGCAGCTTGGGTTTAGGTGGGATCACCTACGAGGAGTACTTC. It yields the protein CASSLGLGGITYEEYF. V usage is TRBV5-6 and J usage is TRBJ2-7; the D is unclear. CDR3 length: 16 amino acids. Germline CDR1 is SGHDT and CDR2 is YYEEEE.

This clonotype was counted between two and nine times. The J gene is TRBJ1-2, the V gene TRBV30; D is ambiguous. Trimming pared 2 bases from V and 7 bases from J, leaving 11 bases between. The CDR3 is 12 residues long. Germline values: CDR1 GTSNPN, CDR2 SVGIG (reference sequence). The CDR3 region is CAWSLLDTGYTF. CDR3 DNA: TGTGCCTGGAGTCTTCTTGACACTGGCTACACCTTC.

The chain uses TRBV6-5 and TRBJ2-5, with D tentatively TRBD1 (5 bases). The CDR3 is 12 amino acids. From germline, CDR1 is MNHEY and CDR2 SVGAGI. Trimming pared 5 bases from V and 4 bases from J, leaving 8 bases between. CDR3 sequence (DNA): TGTGCCAGCAGTGCTAGGGGAGAGACCCAGTACTTC. The encoded protein is CASSARGETQYF.

This chain connects TRBV18 to TRBJ2-7; tentatively, D is TRBD2 (5 bases). This CDR3 spans 14 amino acids. The V and J ends lost 5 bases and 0 bases respectively, with 11 bases between them. Germline CDR1 is KGHSH and CDR2 is LQKENI. This chain's CDR3 is CASSALGSSYEQYF. As DNA, the CDR3 is TGTGCCAGCTCAGCACTAGGAAGCTCCTACGAGCAGTACTTC.

This clonotype was seen only a few times. The rearrangement joins TRBV27 to TRBJ2-5; 11 positions agree with TRBD2. This CDR3 is built from 16 residues. The trim removed 3 bases at V and 2 bases at J, leaving 5 bases unmatched. Germline-derived CDR1 and CDR2 are MNHEY and SMNVEV (reference sequence). The CDR3 sequence: CASSLRLAGGQETQYF. DNA of the CDR3: TGTGCCAGCAGTTTGAGGCTAGCGGGGGGACAAGAGACCCAGTACTTC.

This clonotype was detected a few times. The chain joins TRBV15 to TRBJ1-2, with 9 nucleotides matching TRBD1. Germline CDR1 and CDR2: LNHNV and YYDKDF (reference sequence). The CDR3 runs to 15 residues. The V and J ends lost 5 bases and 4 bases, in that order; junction bases with no gene match: 8. The CDR3, as DNA: TGTGCCACCAGCCCAATCGGGACAGGGACCTATGGCTACACCTTC. Translated, it gives CATSPIGTGTYGYTF.